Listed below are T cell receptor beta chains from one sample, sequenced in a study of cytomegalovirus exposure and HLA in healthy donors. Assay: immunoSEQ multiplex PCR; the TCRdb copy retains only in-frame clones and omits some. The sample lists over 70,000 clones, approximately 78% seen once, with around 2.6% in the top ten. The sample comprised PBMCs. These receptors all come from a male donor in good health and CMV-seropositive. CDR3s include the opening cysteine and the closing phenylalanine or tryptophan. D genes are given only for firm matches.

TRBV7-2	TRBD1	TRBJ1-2	CASSLDRGGYTF	TGTGCCAGCAGCTTAGACAGGGGTGGCTACACCTTC
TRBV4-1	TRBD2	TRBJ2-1	CASSQDLGVSGRAYNEQFF	TGCGCCAGCAGCCAAGATCTTGGCGTTAGCGGGAGGGCCTACAATGAGCAGTTCTTC
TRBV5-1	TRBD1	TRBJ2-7	CASSLGWGQGGYEQYF	TGCGCCAGCAGCTTGGGTTGGGGACAGGGGGGCTACGAGCAGTACTTC
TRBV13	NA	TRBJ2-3	CASSLGAYTDTQYF	TGTGCCAGCAGCTTGGGAGCGTACACAGATACGCAGTATTTT
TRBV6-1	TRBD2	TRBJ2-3	CASSEVVAGADTQYF	TGTGCCAGCAGTGAAGTTGTAGCGGGAGCAGATACGCAGTATTTT
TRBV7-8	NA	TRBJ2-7	CASSLVYPGDEQYF	TGTGCCAGCAGCTTAGTATATCCGGGGGACGAGCAGTACTTC
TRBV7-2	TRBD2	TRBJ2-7	CASSLALGTSYEQYF	TGTGCCAGCAGCTTAGCACTCGGGACTAGCTACGAGCAGTACTTC
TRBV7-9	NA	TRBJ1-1	CASRGLTNTEAFF	TGTGCCAGCCGGGGACTGACGAACACTGAAGCTTTCTTT
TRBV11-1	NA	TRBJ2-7	CASSGEVYEQYF	TGTGCCAGCAGCGGGGAGGTCTACGAGCAGTACTTC
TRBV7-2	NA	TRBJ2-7	CASSLLAGREYEQYF	TGTGCCAGCAGCTTATTAGCAGGGCGGGAATACGAGCAGTACTTC
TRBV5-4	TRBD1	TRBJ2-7	CASSLGQGDEQYF	TGTGCCAGCAGCCTGGGACAGGGGGACGAGCAGTACTTC
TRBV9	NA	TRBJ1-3	CASSHRPSSGNTIYF	TGTGCCAGCAGCCACAGACCCAGCTCTGGAAACACCATATATTTT
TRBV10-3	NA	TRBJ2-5	CATTEKETQYF	TGTGCCACTACAGAAAAAGAGACCCAGTACTTC